A selection of T cell receptor beta chains follows, all from one sample in a study of technical replicates of blood from a handful of donors. TCRdb keeps only in-frame clones here, not all; method: immunoSEQ multiplex PCR. Of roughly 80,000 clones in the sample, nearly 96% were seen once. What was sequenced was T cells isolated from PBMCs. The receptors come from a human donor in good health. Each CDR3 is given with its conserved first and last residue. D genes are given only for firm matches. Rows give clone size only sometimes, using once, few, many, or a class for an expanded clone.

V gene,D gene,J gene,clone size,CDR3 DNA,CDR3 protein
TRBV28,-,TRBJ2-5,-,TGTGCCAGTATCGACAGGTTTGGAGAGACCCAGTACTTC,CASIDRFGETQYF
TRBV19,TRBD1,TRBJ2-4,-,TGTGCCAGTGGACAGGGGAACATTCAGTACTTC,CASGQGNIQYF
TRBV5-1,-,TRBJ2-3,-,TGCGCCAGCCGGCTTCCAGGGTACGACTTAGCAGATACGCAGTATTTT,CASRLPGYDLADTQYF
TRBV19,TRBD1,TRBJ1-1,-,TGTGCCAGTAGAAAAGGGGGCTCGGACACTGAAGCTTTCTTT,CASRKGGSDTEAFF
TRBV9,TRBD2,TRBJ2-1,-,TGTGCCAGCAGCGTATACCTGACTAGCGGGGCCGCGGATGAGCAGTTCTTC,CASSVYLTSGAADEQFF
TRBV4-2,TRBD2,TRBJ2-7,-,TGTGCCAGCAGCCGCCAAACCGGGACTAGCGGCTGGGAGCAGTACTTC,CASSRQTGTSGWEQYF
TRBV6-5,-,TRBJ2-7,-,TGTGCCAGCAGTAGAGGCGACGAGCAGTACTTC,CASSRGDEQYF
TRBV14,-,TRBJ1-3,-,TGTGCCAGCAGCCCGAGGGGAAACACCATATATTTT,CASSPRGNTIYF
TRBV6-1,-,TRBJ2-3,-,TGTGCCAGCAGTTTAACAGATACGCAGTATTTT,CASSLTDTQYF
TRBV6-5,-,TRBJ1-1,-,TGTGCCAGCAGAGGGGGAACTGAAGCTTTCTTT,CASRGGTEAFF
TRBV5-1,TRBD2,TRBJ2-7,few,TGCGCCAGCAGCTTGGAGGCTAGCGGTTACTCCTACGAGCAGTACTTC,CASSLEASGYSYEQYF
TRBV30,TRBD1,TRBJ2-5,-,TGTGCCTGGAGTTCATGGCAGGGGGAGACCCGGTACTTC,CAWSSWQGETRYF
TRBV6-1,-,TRBJ2-1,-,TGTGCCAGCAGTAACCGGGACTATGAGCAGTTCTTC,CASSNRDYEQFF
TRBV6-1,TRBD2,TRBJ2-5,-,TGTGCCAGCAGCGGGACTAGCGGGAGTCGAGAGACCCAGTACTTC,CASSGTSGSRETQYF
TRBV11-3,-,TRBJ2-1,-,TGTGCCAGCAGCTTAGATTTTCAGTACAATGAGCAGTTCTTC,CASSLDFQYNEQFF
TRBV4-2,-,TRBJ2-7,-,TGTGCCAGCAGCCAAGATCCCGGGAGCTCCTACGAGCAGTACTTC,CASSQDPGSSYEQYF
TRBV6-5,-,TRBJ1-2,-,TGTGCCAGCAGTTCTCGCTATGGCTACACCTTC,CASSSRYGYTF
TRBV18,-,TRBJ2-5,-,TGTGCCAGCCGACCGACTGAGAGGGAGACCCAGTACTTC,CASRPTERETQYF